Presented here are 32 T cell receptor beta chains from one specimen sequenced in a study of T-cell memory formation after mild COVID-19. TCRdb ran MiXCR on the 5' RACE reads and lists one entry per CDR3 protein. This table has approximately 450,000 distinct CDR3 sequences, about 20% appearing once. The source material was PBMCs or a T cell subset sorted from them (not recorded which). These receptors all stem from an adult woman who had mild COVID-19 (a few samples of this study predate the infection). Cell type and time point are not known.

There are a few counts of this clonotype. V usage is TRBV4-1 and J usage is TRBJ2-5, with a possible D match to TRBD1 (5 bases). CDR1 and CDR2 from the germline V gene are MGHRA and YSYEKL. The CDR3 totals 13 residues. V was cut by 0 bases and J by 4 bases, with 6 bases left in between. The chain's CDR3 is CASSQEGPETQYF. The CDR3 DNA reads as TGCGCCAGCAGCCAAGAGGGGCCAGAGACCCAGTACTTC.

This clonotype occurred a few times. This rearrangement joins TRBV5-1 to TRBJ2-3; 8 bases are shared with TRBD2. J was trimmed by 1 base and V by 0 bases; bases with no gene match: 4. CDR1 is SGHRS and CDR2 is YFSETQ in the germline V gene. CDR3 length: 16 amino acids. The CDR3 sequence: CASSLVVSGGTDTQYF. The CDR3 nucleotides read TGCGCCAGCAGCTTGGTGGTTAGCGGGGGCACAGATACGCAGTATTTT. Supplemented by reference TRBV5-1 and TRBJ2-3, the full variable domain reads KAGVTQTPRYLIKTRGQQVTLSCSPISGHRSVSWYQQTPGQGLQFLFEYFSETQRNKGNFPGRFSGRQFSNSRSEMNVSTLELGDSALYLCASSLVVSGGTDTQYFGPGTRLTVL.

This clonotype turned up a few times. The V and J genes are TRBV5-1 and TRBJ2-5; TRBD1 agrees at 9 bases. CDR3 length equals 16 residues. Germline-derived CDR1 and CDR2 are SGHRS and YFSETQ. The trim removed 0 bases at V and 5 bases at J, leaving 8 bases unmatched. The CDR3 nucleotides are TGCGCCAGCAGCTTGGAGAGACAGGGGGTTCGGGAGACCCAGTACTTC. It encodes CASSLERQGVRETQYF.

Only a few counts were recorded for this clonotype. The chain employs TRBV6-2 or TRBV6-3 and TRBJ2-3; 13 bases are shared with TRBD2. With V trimmed by 3 bases and J by 3 bases, 6 bases remained unmatched. The germline CDR1 and CDR2 sequences are MNHEY and SVGEGT. The CDR3 spans 17 residues. Here the CDR3 reads CASSYELGLAGTDTQYF. Written as DNA, the CDR3 is TGTGCCAGCAGTTATGAGTTGGGACTAGCGGGAACAGATACGCAGTATTTT.

Only a few counts were recorded for this clonotype. The chain is built from TRBV20-1 and TRBJ2-1, with unresolved D. Deletions cut 6 bases from V and 0 bases from J, with 12 bases between. Germline assignment: CDR1 DFQATT and CDR2 SNEGSKA (reference sequence). The CDR3 consists of 14 residues. The CDR3 DNA reads as TGCAGTGCCCCCGGTGGTAGCTCCTACAATGAGCAGTTCTTC. Translated: CSAPGGSSYNEQFF.

This clonotype was seen more than once but under ten times. The chain carries TRBV20-1 and TRBJ2-7; D remains ambiguous. Germline V CDR1 and CDR2: DFQATT, SNEGSKA (reference sequence). The CDR3 contains 12 residues. The ends were cut back, 4 bases at V and 7 bases at J, with 14 bases in the middle. The chain's CDR3 is CSATRSGKEQYF. CDR3 nucleotide sequence: TGCAGTGCTACCCGGAGTGGTAAAGAGCAGTACTTC.

This clonotype was found a few times. The chain combines TRBV24-1 with TRBJ2-1, with 16 bases that match TRBD2. Germline V gene data show CDR1 as KGHDR and CDR2 as SFDVKD. The CDR3 covers 18 residues. Trimming at V came to 4 bases and at J to 1 base, leaving 3 bases not matched to a gene. The CDR3, as DNA: TGTGCCACCAGTGACCCGGGACTAGCGGGAGGGTCCTACAATGAGCAGTTCTTC. This sequence encodes CATSDPGLAGGSYNEQFF.

The chain uses TRBV5-1 and TRBJ1-1, with TRBD1 matching 7 bases. CDR1 is SGHRS and CDR2 is YFSETQ in the germline V gene. The V gene end was trimmed by 1 base and the J gene end by 6 bases; junction bases not matched to a gene: 24. The CDR3 loop spans 20 amino acids. The CDR3: CASSLNPIQGKWGRWAEAFF. CDR3 in DNA: TGCGCCAGCAGCTTGAACCCCATACAGGGGAAGTGGGGCCGATGGGCTGAAGCTTTCTTT.

The chain uses TRBV7-3 and TRBJ2-1, with TRBD1 matching over 10 bases. The germline V gene has CDR1 SGHTA and CDR2 FQGTGA. There are 15 residues in the CDR3. The junction had 5 bases not matched to a gene; V was cut back by 5 bases and J by 4 bases. The CDR3 sequence: CASSVGTGVYNEQFF. CDR3 sequence (DNA): TGTGCCAGCAGCGTCGGGACAGGGGTTTACAATGAGCAGTTCTTC. The whole variable domain, filled in from reference TRBV7-3 and TRBJ2-1, reads GAGVSQTPSNKVTEKGKYVELRCDPISGHTALYWYRQSLGQGPEFLIYFQGTGAADDSGLPNDRFFAVRPEGSVSTLKIQRTERGDSAVYLCASSVGTGVYNEQFFGPGTRLTVL.

In nucleotides, the CDR3 is TGTGCAAGTCGCTTAATCTCCCCCAGGGGAGGGAATCAGCCCCAGCATTTT. It specifies CASRLISPRGGNQPQHF. The chain links TRBV12-2 to TRBJ1-5. TRBV12-2 counts as a pseudogene. The CDR3 totals 17 residues.

This sequence joins TRBV6-2 or TRBV6-3 and TRBJ2-1; 10 bases match TRBD2. The CDR3 contains 15 residues. The J segment lost 7 bases and the V segment lost 3 bases, leaving 6 bases of the junction unmatched. CDR1 is MNHEY and CDR2 is SVGEGT in the germline V gene. CDR3 amino acids: CASSYNSGRLNEQFF. The CDR3 region has the DNA TGTGCCAGCAGTTATAATAGCGGGAGGTTAAATGAGCAGTTCTTC.

The genes are TRBV6-2 or TRBV6-3 and TRBJ1-2; D uncertain. This CDR3 is 14 amino acids long. The germline V gene encodes CDR1 MNHEY and CDR2 SVGEGT. With 7 bases removed from V and 4 bases from J, the gap between germline ends came to 16 bases. The CDR3, as DNA: TGTGCCAGCAAACGGATTGGGGTGGCCTATGGCTACACCTTC. It codes for CASKRIGVAYGYTF.

V gene TRBV7-9 combines with J gene TRBJ2-5; TRBD1 matches 7 bases. CDR3 size: 15 residues. V trimming: 8 bases; J trimming: 4 bases; junction bases outside the gene matches: 13. Germline CDR1 is SEHNR and CDR2 is FQNEAQ (reference sequence). CDR3 DNA sequence: TGTGCCAGCGACTACGGGACAGAGGGCCGAGAGACCCAGTACTTC. It translates to CASDYGTEGRETQYF.

The table lists this clonotype with a few counts. The J gene is TRBJ2-6, the V gene TRBV29-1, with D unclear. The CDR3 is made up of 14 amino acids. Trimming shortened V by 6 bases and J by 2 bases, and 11 bases separated the two germline ends. Germline V gene lookup returns CDR1 SQVTM and CDR2 ANQGSEA. CDR3 DNA: TGCAGCGTCGCACACCAAACTGGGGCCAACGTCCTGACTTTC. This codes for CSVAHQTGANVLTF.

The CDR3 reads CASSPLGVGTEAFF. DNA for the CDR3: TGTGCCAGCAGCCCCCTAGGGGTTGGGACTGAAGCTTTCTTT. This chain links TRBV7-9 with TRBJ1-1; D might be TRBD1 (5 bases). The germline CDR1 and CDR2 sequences are SEHNR and FQNEAQ (reference sequence). The CDR3 runs 14 residues. V lost 5 bases, J lost 5 bases, and 15 bases lay in between.

The V and J genes are TRBV5-1 and TRBJ2-1; 9 bases fit TRBD1. From germline, CDR1 is SGHRS and CDR2 YFSETQ. V dropped 7 bases and J dropped 2; count of bases not matched to a gene: 1. This CDR3 spans 13 amino acids. CDR3 DNA sequence: TGCGCCAGCTGGGACAGGGCCTACAATGAGCAGTTCTTC. This gives the protein CASWDRAYNEQFF.

The sample holds many counts of this clonotype. The rearrangement links TRBV5-1 to TRBJ2-1, with D possibly TRBD1 on 6 matching bases. The CDR3 runs 14 residues. Trimming shortened V by 3 bases and J by 7 bases, and 14 bases separated the two germline ends. Germline assignment: CDR1 SGHRS and CDR2 YFSETQ. CDR3 residues: CASSSRSGENEQFF. The CDR3 region has the DNA TGCGCCAGCAGCTCTCGTTCAGGGGAGAATGAGCAGTTCTTC.

The genes are TRBV10-3 and TRBJ1-1; the D gene is possibly TRBD1 (5 bases). Trimming stripped 3 bases from V and 7 bases from J, with 9 bases between. The germline gives CDR1 ENHRY, CDR2 SYGVKD. The CDR3 extends over 12 amino acids. The DNA of the CDR3 is TGTGCCATCAGTGAATTGGGGGTTGAAGCTTTCTTT. Translation gives CAISELGVEAFF.

The chain employs TRBV3-1 and TRBJ2-1; 13 bases fit TRBD2. The CDR3 sequence is 18 residues long. Looked up from germline, CDR1 is LGHDT and CDR2 is YNNKEL (reference sequence). V dropped 4 bases and J dropped 9; count of bases not matched to a gene: 15. The CDR3: CASSRRGSTSGRDGEQFF. For the CDR3, the DNA is TGTGCCAGCAGCCGCCGAGGGTCTACTAGCGGGAGGGACGGTGAGCAGTTCTTC.

This clonotype was counted between two and nine times. The rearrangement joins TRBV5-1 to TRBJ1-4, with 7 bases matching TRBD1. The CDR3 runs 14 residues. In germline, CDR1 is SGHRS, CDR2 YFSETQ. J lost 4 bases, V lost 0 bases, and 0 bases had no gene match. CDR3 loop: CASSLGDSNEKLFF. As DNA, the CDR3 is TGCGCCAGCAGCTTGGGGGACAGTAATGAAAAACTGTTTTTT.

This chain links TRBV9 with TRBJ2-5; 9 nucleotides agree with TRBD2. The CDR3 is 14 residues long. CDR1 SGDLS and CDR2 YYNGEE come from the germline V gene. Germline trimming cut 6 bases from V and 4 bases from J; bases unmatched to any gene: 7. The CDR3 here is CASNRGGARETQYF. Written as DNA, the CDR3 is TGTGCCAGCAACCGCGGGGGGGCCCGAGAGACCCAGTACTTC.

This clonotype occurred many times. The chain carries TRBV12-3 or TRBV12-4 and TRBJ2-1; possibly TRBD2 for D (7 bases). This CDR3 has 14 amino acids. V was pared by 3 bases and J by 7 bases, with 13 bases between. The CDR3 loop is CASSFAGAGNEQFF. The CDR3 DNA is TGTGCCAGCAGTTTCGCGGGGGCGGGGAATGAGCAGTTCTTC.

The rearrangement links TRBV4-1 to TRBJ2-3; TRBD2 matches 14 bases. Germline V lookup: CDR1 MGHRA, CDR2 YSYEKL. The junction had 4 bases not matched to a gene; V was cut back by 2 bases and J by 3 bases. This CDR3 region has 17 residues. The CDR3 here is CASSQQGLAGGTDTQYF. The CDR3 nucleotides are TGCGCCAGCAGCCAACAAGGACTAGCGGGGGGAACAGATACGCAGTATTTT.

The chain joins TRBV29-1 to TRBJ2-3, with D possibly TRBD1 on 6 matching bases. CDR1 is SQVTM and CDR2 is ANQGSEA in the germline V gene. The CDR3 spans 12 residues. The V end lost 7 bases, the J end lost 2 bases, and 10 bases lay between the germline ends. The CDR3 sequence: CSGGQNTDTQYF. The CDR3, as DNA: TGCAGCGGAGGACAGAACACAGATACGCAGTATTTT.

This clonotype was observed a handful of times. The gene calls are TRBV7-9 and TRBJ2-1; maybe TRBD2 (6 bases). CDR1 and CDR2 (germline): SEHNR, FQNEAQ (reference sequence). Between the trimmed V and J ends, which lost 2 bases and 4 bases, there was a span of 18 bases. The CDR3 runs 17 residues. CDR3 bases: TGTGCCAGCAGCTTATTTATTGCTAGCGAGGGTTACAATGAGCAGTTCTTC. Amino acids: CASSLFIASEGYNEQFF. The variable domain in full, with the rest retrieved from reference TRBV7-9 and TRBJ2-1, is DTGVSQNPRHKITKRGQNVTFRCDPISEHNRLYWYRQTLGQGPEFLTYFQNEAQLEKSRLLSDRFSAERPKGSFSTLEIQRTEQGDSAMYLCASSLFIASEGYNEQFFGPGTRLTVL.

There are a few counts of this clonotype. This chain links TRBV7-8 with TRBJ2-1; unclear D gene. V lost 0 bases and J lost 9, with 6 bases in between. Germline V CDR1 and CDR2: SGHVS, FQNEAQ. The CDR3 runs 12 residues. DNA for the CDR3: TGTGCCAGCAGCTTAGCGGTCCGTGAGCAGTTCTTC. Its translation is CASSLAVREQFF.

J is TRBJ1-5 and V is TRBV19, with 7 bases matching TRBD1. The germline V gene encodes CDR1 LNHDA and CDR2 SQIVND (reference sequence). There are 13 residues in the CDR3. With 8 bases clipped from V and 4 bases from J, the junction kept 5 bases outside the gene matches. The CDR3: CASGGDSNQPQHF. The CDR3 DNA is TGTGCCAGTGGTGGGGACAGTAATCAGCCCCAGCATTTT.

The rearrangement joins TRBV7-3 to TRBJ2-2; 10 nucleotides align to TRBD2. From germline, CDR1 is SGHTA and CDR2 FQGTGA. Trimming cost V 3 bases and J 4 bases; bases outside gene matches: 5. This CDR3 contains 16 residues. The chain's CDR3 is CASSFLAGASTGELFF. The DNA for the CDR3 is TGTGCCAGCAGCTTCCTAGCGGGGGCCAGCACCGGGGAGCTGTTTTTT.

The table lists this clonotype with a few counts. The chain's CDR3 is CASSRQESTDTQYF. The DNA for the CDR3 is TGTGCCAGCAGCCGACAGGAATCGACAGATACGCAGTATTTT. The chain is built from TRBV27 and TRBJ2-3, with a possible D match to TRBD1 (6 bases). The germline V and J ends were trimmed by 6 bases and 3 bases, with 13 bases remaining between them. The CDR3 is 14 amino acids. Germline CDR1 reads MNHEY; CDR2 reads SMNVEV (reference sequence).

This clonotype has more than one count but fewer than ten. The V call is TRBV4-1, the J call TRBJ2-3, with 10 bases that match TRBD2. This CDR3 has 20 residues. Per germline, CDR1 MGHRA and CDR2 YSYEKL. V gave up 1 base and J gave up 0 bases; unmatched junction bases: 13. The CDR3 coding sequence is TGCGCCAGCAGCCAAGTAGCGGTAGCGGGGGGTTATCATAGCACAGATACGCAGTATTTT. It encodes CASSQVAVAGGYHSTDTQYF.

The V and J genes are TRBV11-1 and TRBJ2-6; D is possibly TRBD2 (5 bases). V gave up 5 bases and J gave up 0 bases, with 11 bases separating them. Per the germline V gene, CDR1 is SGHAT and CDR2 is FQDESV (reference sequence). The CDR3 sequence is 16 residues long. CDR3 loop: CASSSRRSSGANVLTF. DNA of the CDR3: TGTGCCAGCAGCAGCAGGAGGTCCTCTGGGGCCAACGTCCTGACTTTC.

The chain has TRBV20-1 and TRBJ2-7, with 13 positions matching TRBD2. Germline V gene lookup returns CDR1 DFQATT and CDR2 SNEGSKA (reference sequence). The CDR3 consists of 15 residues. The V and J ends lost 1 base and 3 bases, in that order; junction bases with no gene match: 3. CDR3 protein: CSARGGLAGRYEQYF. The CDR3 nucleotides read TGCAGTGCTAGAGGGGGACTAGCGGGACGCTACGAGCAGTACTTC.